The clone carrying this T cell receptor (beta chain) was counted once. Its antigen is undetermined. This CDR3 region has 15 residues. V was shortened by 10 bases and J by 8 bases, with 24 bases between the two germline ends. Germline CDR1 is MDHEN and CDR2 is SYDVKM. This sample is drawn from a study of CD8 T cell repertoires and HIV-1 epitope variants. The protocol was immunoSEQ multiplex PCR, while the TCRdb copy is restricted to in-frame clones and leaves out a portion. Of almost 4,500 clones detected, 65% appear once; the ten largest clones hold approximately 39%. V and J are TRBV28 and TRBJ2-1, with a tentative D call TRBD2 (5 bases). Specimen: cultured CD8+ T cells derived from PBMCs. The sequence was obtained from a male donor with HIV. The CDR3 DNA sequence: TGTGCCATCGGGAACTCTGAGGAGCCTCGGGATGAGCAGTTCTTC. Its protein is CAIGNSEEPRDEQFF. The variable domain in full, completed from reference TRBV28 and TRBJ2-1, reads DVKVTQSSRYLVKRTGEKVFLECVQDMDHENMFWYRQDPGLGLRLIYFSYDVKMKEKGDIPEGYSVSREKKERFSLILESASTNQTSMYLCAIGNSEEPRDEQFFGPGTRLTVL.